This entry describes one T cell receptor (beta chain). A much more abundant neighbour one base away suggests this may be a read error. These data are taken from a study of identical twins. TCRdb reprocessed the 5' RACE reads with MiXCR, giving one entry per CDR3 protein. The sample yields under 900,000 distinct CDR3 sequences, around an eighth seen once. V dropped 6 bases and J dropped 0 bases, with 5 bases sitting between them. Germline V gene data show CDR1 as MGHRA and CDR2 as YSYEKL. The CDR3 runs to 12 residues. The same sample was also used in a study of yellow fever vaccine responses in identical twins.

Material: PBMCs. This chain links TRBV4-1 with TRBJ1-1, with D perhaps TRBD1 (5 bases). This receptor was taken from a woman aged 18-35 years in good health. The CDR3 DNA sequence: TGCGCCAGCAGGGGGGTGAACACTGAAGCTTTCTTT. It specifies CASRGVNTEAFF.